The 30 T cell receptor beta chains reported below all come from one sample, sequenced in a study of shared clonotypes between healthy human individuals. The method was immunoSEQ multiplex PCR; TCRdb's version includes in-frame clones alone and lacks a portion of them. The repertoire holds more than 2,000,000 clones, with around nine tenths as singletons. Sequenced material: naive CD4+ T cells sorted from blood. The sample's subset: CD45RA+ positively selected. Receptor source: a man aged 18 to 30 in good health.

On this clone: Other DNA sequences in this specimen translate into the identical CDR3. V gene TRBV5-1 combines with J gene TRBJ1-3; D remains ambiguous. Germline CDR1 and CDR2: SGHRS and YFSETQ. This CDR3 has 13 amino acids. V was shortened by 0 bases and J by 1 base, with 2 bases between the two germline ends. The CDR3: CASSLGSGNTIYF. The CDR3 DNA follows: TGCGCCAGCAGCTTGGGATCTGGAAACACCATATATTTT. Full variable domain (rest looked up from reference TRBV5-1 and TRBJ1-3): KAGVTQTPRYLIKTRGQQVTLSCSPISGHRSVSWYQQTPGQGLQFLFEYFSETQRNKGNFPGRFSGRQFSNSRSEMNVSTLELGDSALYLCASSLGSGNTIYFGEGSWLTVV.

The chain has TRBV30 and TRBJ1-4; 7 nucleotides align to TRBD1. V shed 2 bases and J 4 bases; nucleotides not matched to a gene: 7. The CDR3 is made up of 15 amino acids. Germline values: CDR1 GTSNPN, CDR2 SVGIG (reference sequence). The CDR3 DNA reads as TGTGCCTGGAGTCCCGGGACAGTAATTAATGAAAAACTGTTTTTT. Residues: CAWSPGTVINEKLFF.

The J gene is TRBJ2-5, the V gene TRBV11-2, with a possible D match to TRBD1 (6 bases). The CDR3 extends over 14 amino acids. The germline CDR1 and CDR2 sequences are SGHAT and FQNNGV. Trimming cost V 1 base and J 2 bases, with 8 bases left between them. DNA for the CDR3: TGTGCCAGCAGCTTAGTGACAGGACAAGAGACCCAGTACTTC. It is translated as CASSLVTGQETQYF.

The rearrangement links TRBV11-2 to TRBJ2-3, with 8 bases identical to TRBD2. Trimming removed 1 base from V and 4 bases from J; junction bases left unmatched: 7. The CDR3 totals 16 residues. CDR1 and CDR2 (germline): SGHAT, FQNNGV. For the CDR3, the DNA is TGTGCCAGCAGCTTAGGTCCGGGAGGGGGTGCAGATACGCAGTATTTT. Encoded protein: CASSLGPGGGADTQYF. The full variable domain, in which reference TRBV11-2 and TRBJ2-3 provide the parts outside the CDR3, is EAGVAQSPRYKIIEKRQSVAFWCNPISGHATLYWYQQILGQGPKLLIQFQNNGVVDDSQLPKDRFSAERLKGVDSTLKIQPAKLEDSAVYLCASSLGPGGGADTQYFGPGTRLTVL.

The gene calls are TRBV7-6 and TRBJ2-7, with a possible D match to TRBD2 (6 bases). CDR1 is SGHVS and CDR2 is FNYEAQ in the germline V gene. The germline V and J ends were trimmed by 5 bases and 0 bases, with 20 bases remaining between them. This CDR3 is 17 amino acids long. The CDR3 coding sequence is TGTGCCAGCAGCCCGTTAGGGTTAGCGGACTACTCCTACGAGCAGTACTTC. Encoded protein: CASSPLGLADYSYEQYF. The variable domain in full, with the rest retrieved from reference TRBV7-6 and TRBJ2-7, is GAGVSQSPRYKVTKRGQDVALRCDPISGHVSLYWYRQALGQGPEFLTYFNYEAQQDKSGLPNDRFSAERPEGSISTLTIQRTEQRDSAMYRCASSPLGLADYSYEQYFGPGTRLTVT.

The V and J genes are TRBV6-5 and TRBJ1-1; D remains ambiguous. The CDR3 has 14 residues. From germline, CDR1 is MNHEY and CDR2 SVGAGI. Trimming cost V 2 bases and J 5 bases, with 12 bases left between them. DNA of the CDR3: TGTGCCAGCAGTTACCTAGGAAGATGGACTGAAGCTTTCTTT. Translation: CASSYLGRWTEAFF.

This sequence joins TRBV6-1 and TRBJ1-5; D remains unclear. Germline values: CDR1 MNHNS, CDR2 SASEGT. Trimming removed 1 base from V and 6 bases from J, with 10 bases in between. The CDR3 has 14 residues. The CDR3 nucleotides read TGTGCCAGCAGTGAAGGACGAGGACGTCAGCCCCAGCATTTT. This translates into CASSEGRGRQPQHF.

This clone was detected only a few times. Other DNA sequences in the same sample also yield this CDR3. The rearrangement joins TRBV11-2 to TRBJ2-3; 8 bases map to TRBD1. Germline-derived CDR1 and CDR2 are SGHAT and FQNNGV. V lost 1 base to trimming and J lost 1 base; unmatched junction nucleotides: 1. This CDR3 is 15 amino acids long. The CDR3, as DNA: TGTGCCAGCAGCTTAGTGGGACAGGGCACAGATACGCAGTATTTT. It specifies CASSLVGQGTDTQYF.

The gene calls are TRBV6-4 and TRBJ2-2; D ambiguous. V was shortened by 2 bases and J by 6 bases, with 4 bases between the two germline ends. The CDR3 has 12 residues. Germline-derived CDR1 and CDR2 are MRHNA and SNTAGT. CDR3 in amino acids: CASSDGAGELFF. The CDR3 DNA is TGTGCCAGCAGTGACGGGGCCGGGGAGCTGTTTTTT.

This chain connects TRBV25-1 to TRBJ1-6, with D possibly being TRBD1 (5 bases). The germline CDR1 and CDR2 sequences are MGHDK and SYGVNS. This CDR3 region has 15 residues. V dropped 2 bases and J dropped 8 bases, with 13 bases sitting between them. The CDR3 DNA reads as TGTGCCAGCAGTGAAGTGGCGTCAGGGTATTCACCCCTCCACTTT. Residues: CASSEVASGYSPLHF.

This chain joins TRBV6-5 and TRBJ2-1; D is undetermined. This CDR3 has 12 residues. V was trimmed by 8 bases and J by 6 bases, leaving 11 bases between them. The germline V gene encodes CDR1 MNHEY and CDR2 SVGAGI. DNA for the CDR3: TGTGCCAGCGGGTGGTTGGGCAATGAGCAGTTCTTC. This gives the protein CASGWLGNEQFF.

V gene TRBV30 combines with J gene TRBJ2-5; TRBD2 matches 7 bases. There are 13 residues in the CDR3. CDR1 and CDR2 from the germline V gene are GTSNPN and SVGIG (reference sequence). Trimming at V came to 3 bases and at J to 4 bases, leaving 5 bases not matched to a gene. The CDR3 reads CAWRLGTIETQYF. The CDR3 bases are TGTGCCTGGAGGCTCGGGACTATAGAGACCCAGTACTTC.

The chain joins TRBV7-3 to TRBJ1-2; maybe TRBD1 (5 bases). This CDR3 spans 13 amino acids. In germline, CDR1 is SGHTA, CDR2 FQGTGA. Trimming stripped 5 bases from V and 8 bases from J, with 15 bases between. The DNA for the CDR3 is TGTGCCAGCAGCCCTAGCGCCGGGGCCGGCTACACCTTC. This translates into CASSPSAGAGYTF. Looking up the rest from reference TRBV7-3 and TRBJ1-2 gives the full variable domain: GAGVSQTPSNKVTEKGKYVELRCDPISGHTALYWYRQSLGQGPEFLIYFQGTGAADDSGLPNDRFFAVRPEGSVSTLKIQRTERGDSAVYLCASSPSAGAGYTFGSGTRLTVV.

The chain recombines TRBV30 with TRBJ2-6; D is unclear. Trimming pared 7 bases from V and 4 bases from J, leaving 8 bases between. Looked up from germline, CDR1 is GTSNPN and CDR2 is SVGIG (reference sequence). The CDR3 runs 12 residues. The CDR3 sequence is CASPSGANVLTF. The CDR3 DNA reads TGTGCCTCCCCCTCAGGGGCCAACGTCCTGACTTTC. The whole variable domain, filled in from reference TRBV30 and TRBJ2-6, reads SQTIHQWPATLVQPVGSPLSLECTVEGTSNPNLYWYRQAAGRGLQLLFYSVGIGQISSEVPQNLSASRPQDRQFILSSKKLLLSDSGFYLCASPSGANVLTFGAGSRLTVL.

This clone was detected only once. This sequence joins TRBV6-6 and TRBJ2-3; D may correspond to TRBD1 or TRBD2 (6 bases each). CDR1 is MNHNY and CDR2 is SVGAGI in the germline V gene (reference sequence). The CDR3 runs 13 residues. The V gene lost 4 bases and the J gene lost 4 bases, with 9 bases spanning the gap. The CDR3 reads CASSSRGADTQYF. CDR3 DNA: TGTGCCAGCAGTTCTAGGGGGGCAGATACGCAGTATTTT.

The chain has TRBV30 and TRBJ2-3; D ambiguous. Germline V gene data show CDR1 as GTSNPN and CDR2 as SVGIG (reference sequence). The CDR3 has 14 amino acids. V was pared by 4 bases and J by 7 bases, with 18 bases between. CDR3 sequence (DNA): TGTGCCTGGACCGCCTCCACGACCAGAAATACGCAGTATTTT. Translated: CAWTASTTRNTQYF. Full variable domain (remainder filled in from reference TRBV30 and TRBJ2-3): SQTIHQWPATLVQPVGSPLSLECTVEGTSNPNLYWYRQAAGRGLQLLFYSVGIGQISSEVPQNLSASRPQDRQFILSSKKLLLSDSGFYLCAWTASTTRNTQYFGPGTRLTVL.

The J gene is TRBJ1-2, the V gene TRBV7-2; 7 bases are a match to TRBD1. J gave up 3 bases and V 5 bases, and 9 bases lay outside the gene matches. Germline CDR1 is SGHTA and CDR2 is FQGNSA. This CDR3 has 15 residues. For the CDR3, the DNA is TGTGCCAGCAGCGTAGAATGGACAGGACACTATGGCTACACCTTC. Its protein product is CASSVEWTGHYGYTF.

The chain employs TRBV18 and TRBJ2-7; 7 nucleotides agree with TRBD1. Looked up from germline, CDR1 is KGHSH and CDR2 is LQKENI. V lost 6 bases, J lost 2 bases, and 10 bases stayed unmatched. The CDR3 totals 15 residues. The CDR3 loop reads CASSSGRQGPYEQYF. Here the CDR3 DNA reads TGTGCCAGCTCCTCGGGGAGACAGGGACCCTACGAGCAGTACTTC. The full variable domain, with the rest looked up from reference TRBV18 and TRBJ2-7, is NAGVMQNPRHLVRRRGQEARLRCSPMKGHSHVYWYRQLPEEGLKFMVYLQKENIIDESGMPKERFSAEFPKEGPSILRIQQVVRGDSAAYFCASSSGRQGPYEQYFGPGTRLTVT.

This rearrangement joins TRBV25-1 to TRBJ1-2; D gene uncertain. With 6 bases removed from V and 8 bases from J, the gap between germline ends came to 16 bases. Germline CDR1 reads MGHDK; CDR2 reads SYGVNS. This CDR3 spans 13 amino acids. The CDR3 DNA is TGTGCCAGCAGGGGGAGTGGGGATTGGGGCTACACCTTC. This gives the protein CASRGSGDWGYTF.

The CDR3 region is CASAMGRENEKLFF. DNA for the CDR3: TGCGCCAGCGCAATGGGACGGGAGAATGAAAAACTGTTTTTT. The V and J genes are TRBV5-1 and TRBJ1-4, with TRBD1 as a possible D gene (5 bases). This CDR3 has 14 residues. Per the germline V gene, CDR1 is SGHRS and CDR2 is YFSETQ. V lost 7 bases and J lost 5, with 15 bases in between.

This chain's CDR3 is CASSSGLTSTDTQYF. The CDR3 region has the DNA TGTGCCAGTAGTTCCGGACTCACTAGCACAGATACGCAGTATTTT. J is TRBJ2-3 and V is TRBV19; D may be TRBD2 (5 bases). Germline CDR1 is LNHDA and CDR2 is SQIVND (reference sequence). V gave up 5 bases and J gave up 0 bases, with 12 bases separating them. CDR3 length equals 15 residues.

This chain uses TRBV7-8 with TRBJ1-2; tentatively, D is TRBD1 (6 bases). Trimming removed 5 bases at V and 2 bases at J, with 12 bases between. Germline-derived CDR1 and CDR2 are SGHVS and FQNEAQ. The CDR3 runs to 14 residues. CDR3 loop: CASSTSRGNYGYTF. Here the CDR3 DNA reads TGTGCCAGCAGCACATCCAGGGGCAACTATGGCTACACCTTC.

The J gene is TRBJ1-4, the V gene TRBV19; D ambiguous. The V end lost 6 bases, the J end lost 6 bases, and 8 bases lay between the germline ends. This CDR3 comprises 12 residues. Germline CDR1 and CDR2: LNHDA and SQIVND (reference sequence). CDR3 nucleotide sequence: TGTGCCAGTAGACGCCCTTATGAAAAACTGTTTTTT. Amino acid sequence: CASRRPYEKLFF.

Worth noting for this clone: Other DNA sequences in the same sample also yield this CDR3. The chain combines TRBV7-9 with TRBJ1-1; D gene ambiguous. Trimming took off 5 bases at V and 4 bases at J, with 14 bases between the two ends. The CDR3 runs 14 residues. CDR1 and CDR2 (germline): SEHNR, FQNEAQ (reference sequence). This CDR3 is CASSLDRASTEAFF. Written as DNA, the CDR3 is TGTGCCAGCAGCCTTGACCGGGCGAGCACTGAAGCTTTCTTT.

V and J are TRBV19 and TRBJ1-5; D ambiguous. V lost 0 bases to trimming and J lost 0 bases, with 9 bases between them. Germline values: CDR1 LNHDA, CDR2 SQIVND (reference sequence). The CDR3 extends over 16 amino acids. CDR3 nucleotides: TGTGCCAGTAGTATAGATACCGAACATAGCAATCAGCCCCAGCATTTT. Amino acids: CASSIDTEHSNQPQHF.

The chain has TRBV30 and TRBJ1-1, with a possible D match to TRBD1 (5 bases). Germline-derived CDR1 and CDR2 are GTSNPN and SVGIG (reference sequence). V lost 0 bases and J 6 bases, leaving 11 bases between the germline ends. This CDR3 spans 13 amino acids. The CDR3 DNA follows: TGTGCCTGGAGTGTACAGGCTTTTCCTGAAGCTTTCTTT. It translates to CAWSVQAFPEAFF.

The rearrangement joins TRBV5-6 to TRBJ2-5; TRBD1 aligns across 10 bases. Trimming took 4 bases from V and 7 from J; bases not matched to a gene: 13. This CDR3 has 16 amino acids. Germline CDR1 SGHDT, CDR2 YYEEEE. The CDR3 nucleotides read TGTGCCAGCAGCGACGTCCCGACAGGGGGCGCAGGGACCCAGTACTTC. It translates to CASSDVPTGGAGTQYF. Complete variable domain (other parts from reference TRBV5-6 and TRBJ2-5): DAGVTQSPTHLIKTRGQQVTLRCSPKSGHDTVSWYQQALGQGPQFIFQYYEEEERQRGNFPDRFSGHQFPNYSSELNVNALLLGDSALYLCASSDVPTGGAGTQYFGPGTRLLVL.

The chain is built from TRBV18 and TRBJ2-6; maybe TRBD2 (6 bases). Germline loops: CDR1 KGHSH, CDR2 LQKENI. The CDR3 spans 17 residues. With 6 bases removed from V and 0 bases from J, the gap between germline ends came to 15 bases. The CDR3 DNA follows: TGTGCCAGCTCCGGGAGTTCAGTCTACTCTGGGGCCAACGTCCTGACTTTC. Protein: CASSGSSVYSGANVLTF.

The genes are TRBV20-1 and TRBJ2-1; D not resolved. CDR3 length: 11 residues. The V end lost 3 bases, the J end lost 10 bases, and 10 bases lay between the germline ends. Germline V gene sequence: CDR1 DFQATT, CDR2 SNEGSKA (reference sequence). The CDR3 loop reads CSASPQQEQFF. In DNA form, the CDR3 reads TGCAGTGCTAGCCCCCAGCAAGAGCAGTTCTTC.

V gene TRBV2 combines with J gene TRBJ2-5; D ambiguous. Per the germline V gene, CDR1 is SNHLY and CDR2 is FYNNEI. The CDR3 has 13 amino acids. The V gene lost 2 bases and the J gene lost 5 bases, with 9 bases spanning the gap. The CDR3 protein is CASSELALETQYF. CDR3 DNA sequence: TGTGCCAGCAGTGAACTGGCCTTGGAGACCCAGTACTTC.